Listed below are T cell receptor beta chains from one sample, sequenced in a study of shared clonotypes between healthy human individuals. Generated by immunoSEQ multiplex PCR, the TCRdb table keeps only in-frame clones and is missing some. The sample includes approximately 530,000 clones, roughly 95% of them seen just once. The sequenced sample was naive CD4+ T cells sorted from blood. The origin of the receptors is a woman in her 30s in good health. The CDR3 runs from the conserved cysteine through the conserved F or W. D genes are given only for firm matches. Clone size is given for some rows only: seen once, a few or many times, or a class if the clone is expanded.

CASSLYGGEQYF	TGTGCCAGCAGCTTATACGGCGGCGAGCAGTACTTC	TRBJ2-7	TRBV7-3	12	.	.
CSVEKARGTEGSSYGYTF	TGCAGCGTCGAAAAGGCAAGAGGGACGGAGGGTTCCTCCTATGGCTACACCTTC	TRBJ1-2	TRBV29-1	18	.	.
CASSLPGTSGNEQFF	TGCGCCAGCAGCCTACCCGGGACTAGCGGAAATGAGCAGTTCTTC	TRBJ2-1	TRBV5-1	15	TRBD2	.
CASSIAGGSGGNEQFF	TGTGCCAGTAGTATAGCGGGCGGGAGTGGCGGCAATGAGCAGTTCTTC	TRBJ2-1	TRBV19	16	TRBD2	.
CSARVGFGYTF	TGCAGTGCTAGAGTGGGGTTTGGCTACACCTTC	TRBJ1-2	TRBV20-1	11	.	.
CASNSLAGGAYEQYF	TGTGCCAGCAACAGTCTAGCGGGAGGCGCCTACGAGCAGTACTTC	TRBJ2-7	TRBV27	15	TRBD2	.
CATTDEGPETQYF	TGTGCCACCACGGACGAGGGGCCAGAGACCCAGTACTTC	TRBJ2-5	TRBV6-5	13	.	.
CASSQFGGGIVYGYTF	TGTGCCAGCTCACAGTTCGGAGGGGGAATTGTCTATGGCTACACCTTC	TRBJ1-2	TRBV18	16	.	.
CASRDAPSSSYNEQFF	TGTGCCAGTAGGGACGCTCCATCAAGCTCCTACAATGAGCAGTTCTTC	TRBJ2-1	TRBV19	16	.	.
CASSKGERPGANIQYF	TGTGCCAGCAGCAAAGGTGAAAGACCCGGTGCAAACATTCAGTACTTC	TRBJ2-4	TRBV21-1	16	.	.
CASSIQNWPGYTF	TGTGCCAGTAGTATTCAGAATTGGCCTGGCTACACCTTC	TRBJ1-2	TRBV19	13	.	.
CASRGQPNQPQHF	TGTGCCAGCAGAGGACAGCCAAATCAGCCCCAGCATTTT	TRBJ1-5	TRBV28	13	.	.
CAISAGEPQPQHF	TGTGCCATCAGTGCGGGGGAACCTCAGCCCCAGCATTTT	TRBJ1-5	TRBV10-3	13	.	.
CASSLARGFNEQYF	TGCGCCAGCAGCTTGGCCCGGGGATTTAACGAGCAGTACTTC	TRBJ2-7	TRBV5-1	14	.	.
CAWELAGGNTEAFF	TGTGCCTGGGAACTGGCGGGGGGGAACACTGAAGCTTTCTTT	TRBJ1-1	TRBV30	14	.	once
CASNPRRVGYNEQFF	TGTGCCAGCAACCCCAGGAGAGTTGGGTACAATGAGCAGTTCTTC	TRBJ2-1	TRBV6-5	15	.	.
CAISADSMGNQPQHF	TGTGCCATCAGTGCTGATTCAATGGGCAATCAGCCCCAGCATTTT	TRBJ1-5	TRBV10-3	15	.	.
CASSLDPGRLAGAYEQYF	TGTGCCAGCAGCTTGGACCCCGGGCGGCTAGCGGGCGCCTACGAGCAGTACTTC	TRBJ2-7	TRBV5-4	18	TRBD2	.
CAWSRGLAGGEQYF	TGTGCCTGGTCACGGGGACTAGCGGGAGGTGAGCAGTACTTC	TRBJ2-7	TRBV30	14	TRBD2	.
CASSIQSDFGEAFF	TGTGCCAGTAGTATCCAGTCTGATTTCGGTGAAGCTTTCTTT	TRBJ1-1	TRBV19	14	.	.
CASSLGGTSGTKDTQYF	TGTGCCAGCAGCTTAGGGGGGACTAGCGGAACTAAAGATACGCAGTATTTT	TRBJ2-3	TRBV7-6	17	TRBD2	.
CASSLAETGVAYEQYF	TGTGCCAGCAGCTTGGCCGAGACAGGCGTCGCCTACGAGCAGTACTTC	TRBJ2-7	TRBV5-4	16	.	.
CASSLMAVAGNTIYF	TGTGCCAGCAGCTTGATGGCGGTGGCTGGAAACACCATATATTTT	TRBJ1-3	TRBV7-8	15	.	.
CASRSTGGYEQFF	TGTGCCAGCAGGTCCACAGGGGGCTATGAGCAGTTCTTC	TRBJ2-1	TRBV6-6	13	TRBD1	.
CASSLGQTVKETQYF	TGTGCCAGCAGCTTAGGCCAGACGGTGAAAGAGACCCAGTACTTC	TRBJ2-5	TRBV11-2	15	.	once
CATSRTGGWGNYGYTF	TGTGCCACCAGCAGAACTGGGGGGTGGGGTAACTATGGCTACACCTTC	TRBJ1-2	TRBV15	16	.	.
CASSSPGLHSEQYF	TGTGCCAGCAGTTCGCCGGGACTCCACTCCGAGCAGTACTTC	TRBJ2-7	TRBV6-6	14	.	.
CASSQVSRTGRETQYF	TGTGCCAGCAGCCAAGTTAGCAGGACCGGAAGGGAGACCCAGTACTTC	TRBJ2-5	TRBV14	16	.	.
CASSESRGGLAPLEQYF	TGCGCCAGCAGTGAGTCGCGGGGAGGACTAGCACCTCTCGAGCAGTACTTC	TRBJ2-7	TRBV10-2	17	TRBD2	.
CASSLAAGSSYEQYF	TGTGCCAGCAGCTTAGCGGCGGGGAGCTCCTACGAGCAGTACTTC	TRBJ2-7	TRBV7-3	15	.	.
CASSMSTNTEAFF	TGTGCCAGTAGTATGTCCACGAACACTGAAGCTTTCTTT	TRBJ1-1	TRBV19	13	.	.
CASSLEPRRLTDTQYF	TGTGCCAGCAGCTTAGAACCCCGGCGGCTCACAGATACGCAGTATTTT	TRBJ2-3	TRBV7-6	16	.	.
CASSPLYSGANVLTF	TGTGCCAGCAGCCCGCTGTACTCTGGGGCCAACGTCCTGACTTTC	TRBJ2-6	TRBV7-8	15	.	.
CASSLVEGANQPQHF	TGTGCCAGCAGCTTAGTGGAGGGGGCCAATCAGCCCCAGCATTTT	TRBJ1-5	TRBV7-6	15	TRBD1	once
CASSPPPGANYGYTF	TGTGCCAGCTCACCACCTCCAGGGGCTAACTATGGCTACACCTTC	TRBJ1-2	TRBV18	15	.	.
CASSFLDGNTIYF	TGTGCCAGCAGCTTCCTGGATGGAAACACCATATATTTT	TRBJ1-3	TRBV7-9	13	.	few
CATSVGRITYNEQFF	TGTGCCACCAGCGTTGGGCGGATCACCTACAATGAGCAGTTCTTC	TRBJ2-1	TRBV15	15	.	.
CASRSSRGNQPQHF	TGTGCCAGCAGGTCGTCGAGGGGAAATCAGCCCCAGCATTTT	TRBJ1-5	TRBV28	14	.	.
CASSLSSAETQYF	TGCGCCAGCAGCTTGTCTAGCGCAGAGACCCAGTACTTC	TRBJ2-5	TRBV5-1	13	.	.
CASSFRGGILATEAFF	TGCGCCAGCAGCTTTCGGGGCGGGATCCTGGCCACTGAAGCTTTCTTT	TRBJ1-1	TRBV5-1	16	.	.
CASSELPEVYGYTF	TGTGCCAGCAGTGAGCTGCCGGAAGTATATGGCTACACCTTC	TRBJ1-2	TRBV2	14	.	.